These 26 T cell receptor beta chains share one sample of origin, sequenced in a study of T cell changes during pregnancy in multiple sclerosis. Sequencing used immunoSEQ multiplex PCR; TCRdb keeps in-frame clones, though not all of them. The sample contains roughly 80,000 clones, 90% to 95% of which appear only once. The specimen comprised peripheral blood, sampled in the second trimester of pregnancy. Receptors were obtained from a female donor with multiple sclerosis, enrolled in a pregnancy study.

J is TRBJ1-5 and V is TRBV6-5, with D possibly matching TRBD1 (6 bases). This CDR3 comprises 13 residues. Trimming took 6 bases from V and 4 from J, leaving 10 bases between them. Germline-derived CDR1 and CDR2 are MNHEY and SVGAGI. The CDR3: CASSAQGNQPQHF. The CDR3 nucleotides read TGTGCCAGCAGCGCGCAGGGGAATCAGCCCCAGCATTTT.

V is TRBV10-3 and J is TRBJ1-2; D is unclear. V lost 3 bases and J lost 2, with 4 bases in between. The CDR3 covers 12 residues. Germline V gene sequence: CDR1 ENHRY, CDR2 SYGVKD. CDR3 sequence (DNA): TGTGCCATCAGTGACGGGAACTATGGCTACACCTTC. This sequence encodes CAISDGNYGYTF.

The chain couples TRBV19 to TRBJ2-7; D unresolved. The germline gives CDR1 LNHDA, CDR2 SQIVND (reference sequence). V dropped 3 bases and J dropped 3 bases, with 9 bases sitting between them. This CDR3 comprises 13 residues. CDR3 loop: CASSIQQNYEQYF. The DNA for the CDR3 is TGTGCCAGTAGTATCCAACAGAACTACGAGCAGTACTTC.

The CDR3 loop reads CASSTGFLLGPQHF. CDR3 in DNA: TGTGCCAGTAGTACAGGGTTCCTTCTCGGGCCCCAGCATTTT. V gene TRBV19 combines with J gene TRBJ1-5, with D perhaps TRBD1 (5 bases). Germline V gives CDR1 LNHDA, CDR2 SQIVND (reference sequence). Trimming stripped 4 bases from V and 9 bases from J, with 16 bases between. The CDR3 runs 14 residues. The complete variable domain, with remaining parts taken from reference TRBV19 and TRBJ1-5, reads DGGITQSPKYLFRKEGQNVTLSCEQNLNHDAMYWYRQDPGQGLRLIYYSQIVNDFQKGDIAEGYSVSREKKESFPLTVTSAQKNPTAFYLCASSTGFLLGPQHFGDGTRLSIL.

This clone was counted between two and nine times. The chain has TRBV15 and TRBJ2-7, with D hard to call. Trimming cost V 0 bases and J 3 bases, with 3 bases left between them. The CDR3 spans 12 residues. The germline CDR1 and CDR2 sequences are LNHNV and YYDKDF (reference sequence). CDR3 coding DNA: TGTGCCACCAGCAGAGACAGCTACGAGCAGTACTTC. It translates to CATSRDSYEQYF.

The CDR3 DNA sequence: TGTGCCAGCAGTGAACTAGCGGGAGGAAACAATGAGCAGTTCTTC. Its protein product is CASSELAGGNNEQFF. The V gene is TRBV6-1, the J gene TRBJ2-1, with 11 bases fitting TRBD2. V trimming: 2 bases; J trimming: 5 bases; junction bases outside the gene matches: 2. CDR1 and CDR2 (germline): MNHNS, SASEGT. CDR3 length: 15 residues.

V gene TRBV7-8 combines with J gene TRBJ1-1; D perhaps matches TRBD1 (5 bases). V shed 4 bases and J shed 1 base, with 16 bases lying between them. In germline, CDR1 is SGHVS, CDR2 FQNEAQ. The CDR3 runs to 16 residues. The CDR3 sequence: CASSYKETTGNTEAFF. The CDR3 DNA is TGTGCCAGCAGCTACAAGGAGACAACAGGGAACACTGAAGCTTTCTTT.

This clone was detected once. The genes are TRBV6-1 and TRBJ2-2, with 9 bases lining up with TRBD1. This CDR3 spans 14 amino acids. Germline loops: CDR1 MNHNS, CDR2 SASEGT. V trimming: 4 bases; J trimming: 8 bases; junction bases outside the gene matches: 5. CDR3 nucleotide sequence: TGTGCCAGCAGTGGAGGGACAGGGAAGGGGGAGCTGTTTTTT. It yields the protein CASSGGTGKGELFF.

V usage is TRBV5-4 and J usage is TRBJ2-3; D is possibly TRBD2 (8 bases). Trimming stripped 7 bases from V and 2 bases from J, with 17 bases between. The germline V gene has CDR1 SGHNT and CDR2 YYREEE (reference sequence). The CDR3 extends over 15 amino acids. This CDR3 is CASRGGTENTDTQYF. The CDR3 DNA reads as TGTGCCAGCCGGGGGGGGACAGAGAACACAGATACGCAGTATTTT.

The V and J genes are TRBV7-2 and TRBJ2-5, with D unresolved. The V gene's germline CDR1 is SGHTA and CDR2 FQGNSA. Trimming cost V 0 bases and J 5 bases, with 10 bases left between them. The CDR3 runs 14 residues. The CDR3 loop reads CASSLASELETQYF. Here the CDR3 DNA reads TGTGCCAGCAGCTTAGCGAGCGAGCTGGAGACCCAGTACTTC.

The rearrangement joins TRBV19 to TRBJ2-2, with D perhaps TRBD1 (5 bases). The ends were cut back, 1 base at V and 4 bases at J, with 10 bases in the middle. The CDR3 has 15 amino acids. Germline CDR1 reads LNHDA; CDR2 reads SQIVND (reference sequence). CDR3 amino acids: CASSIGGVGTGELFF. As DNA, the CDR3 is TGTGCCAGTAGTATAGGGGGCGTGGGCACCGGGGAGCTGTTTTTT.

This CDR3 is CASRATEAFF. As DNA, the CDR3 is TGTGCCAGCAGAGCTACTGAAGCTTTCTTT. The chain combines TRBV6-6 with TRBJ1-1, with D uncertain. Trimming stripped 6 bases from V and 5 bases from J, with 4 bases between. The CDR3 totals 10 residues. The germline V gene has CDR1 MNHNY and CDR2 SVGAGI (reference sequence).

Here the CDR3 reads CASSQLWRGARYGYTF. The CDR3 DNA reads as TGCGCCAGCAGTCAATTGTGGCGGGGGGCGCGCTATGGCTACACCTTC. V is TRBV23-1 and J is TRBJ1-2; D is possibly TRBD1 (6 bases). TRBV23-1 is placed among ORFs of uncertain function. The CDR3 consists of 16 residues. V was pared by 1 base and J by 4 bases, with 16 bases between.

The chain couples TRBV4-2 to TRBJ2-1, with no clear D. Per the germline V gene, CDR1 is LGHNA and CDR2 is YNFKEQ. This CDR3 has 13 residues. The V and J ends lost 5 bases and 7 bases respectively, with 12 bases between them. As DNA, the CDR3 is TGTGCCAGCAGCGCAGAATGGGCAAATGAGCAGTTCTTC. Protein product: CASSAEWANEQFF.

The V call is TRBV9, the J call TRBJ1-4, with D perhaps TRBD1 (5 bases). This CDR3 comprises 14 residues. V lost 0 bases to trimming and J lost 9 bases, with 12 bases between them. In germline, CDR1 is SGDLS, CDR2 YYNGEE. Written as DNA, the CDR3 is TGTGCCAGCAGCGTAGACTCAGGGCCTAAAAAACTGTTTTTT. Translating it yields CASSVDSGPKKLFF.

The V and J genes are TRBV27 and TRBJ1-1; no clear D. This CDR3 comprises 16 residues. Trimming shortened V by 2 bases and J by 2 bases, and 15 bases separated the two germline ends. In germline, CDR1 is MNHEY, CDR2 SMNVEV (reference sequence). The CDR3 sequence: CASSLSREGSNTEAFF. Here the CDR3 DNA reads TGTGCCAGCAGTTTAAGTCGGGAGGGATCAAACACTGAAGCTTTCTTT.

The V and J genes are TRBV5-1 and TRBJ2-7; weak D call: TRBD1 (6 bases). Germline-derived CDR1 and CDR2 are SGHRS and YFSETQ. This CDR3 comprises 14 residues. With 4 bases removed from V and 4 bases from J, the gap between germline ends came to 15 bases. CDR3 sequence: CASSPGEGLYEQYF. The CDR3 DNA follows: TGCGCCAGCAGCCCAGGGGAAGGTTTATACGAGCAGTACTTC.

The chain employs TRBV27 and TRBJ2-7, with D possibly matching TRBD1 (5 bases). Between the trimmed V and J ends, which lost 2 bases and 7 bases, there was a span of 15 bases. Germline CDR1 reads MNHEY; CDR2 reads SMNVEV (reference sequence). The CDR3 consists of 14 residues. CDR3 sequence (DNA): TGTGCCAGCAGTTTAATAGGTGGGGCACTTGAGCAGTACTTC. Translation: CASSLIGGALEQYF.

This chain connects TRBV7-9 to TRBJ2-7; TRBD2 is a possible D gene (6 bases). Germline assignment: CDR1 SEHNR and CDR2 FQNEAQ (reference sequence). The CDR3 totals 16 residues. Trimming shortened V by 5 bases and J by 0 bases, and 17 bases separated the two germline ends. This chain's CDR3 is CASSLVREWSSYEQYF. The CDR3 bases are TGTGCCAGCAGCCTAGTTCGGGAGTGGAGCTCCTACGAGCAGTACTTC.

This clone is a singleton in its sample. The CDR3 nucleotides read TGTGCCAGCAGTGGCCTTGGGGGGGGTAAGGTTAACACCATATATTTT. This gives the protein CASSGLGGGKVNTIYF. The gene calls are TRBV6-4 and TRBJ1-3, with D perhaps TRBD1 (5 bases). The germline V and J ends were trimmed by 4 bases and 7 bases, with 20 bases remaining between them. The CDR3 has 16 amino acids. Germline assignment: CDR1 MRHNA and CDR2 SNTAGT.

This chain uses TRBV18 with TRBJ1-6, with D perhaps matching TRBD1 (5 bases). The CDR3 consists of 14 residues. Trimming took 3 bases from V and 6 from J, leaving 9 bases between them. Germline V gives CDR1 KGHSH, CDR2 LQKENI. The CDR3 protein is CASSPQGGNSPLHF. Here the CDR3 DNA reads TGTGCCAGCTCACCGCAGGGCGGTAATTCACCCCTCCACTTT. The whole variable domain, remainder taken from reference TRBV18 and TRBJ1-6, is NAGVMQNPRHLVRRRGQEARLRCSPMKGHSHVYWYRQLPEEGLKFMVYLQKENIIDESGMPKERFSAEFPKEGPSILRIQQVVRGDSAAYFCASSPQGGNSPLHFGNGTRLTVT.

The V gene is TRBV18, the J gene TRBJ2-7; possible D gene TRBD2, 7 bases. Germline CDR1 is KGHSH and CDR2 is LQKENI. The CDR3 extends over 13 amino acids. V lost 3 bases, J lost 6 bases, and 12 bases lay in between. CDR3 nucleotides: TGTGCCAGCTCACCGGGGGGGCACTCCGAGCAGTACTTC. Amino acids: CASSPGGHSEQYF.

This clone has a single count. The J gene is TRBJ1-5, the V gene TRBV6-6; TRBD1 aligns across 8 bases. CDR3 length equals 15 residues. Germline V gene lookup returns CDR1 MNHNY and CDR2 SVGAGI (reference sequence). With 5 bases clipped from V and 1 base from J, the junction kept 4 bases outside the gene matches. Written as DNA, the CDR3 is TGTGCCAGCAGTGGTCGGACAGGGAGCAATCAGCCCCAGCATTTT. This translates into CASSGRTGSNQPQHF.

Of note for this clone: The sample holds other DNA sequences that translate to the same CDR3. The CDR3 nucleotides are TGTGCCAGCAGCTTAGGGGACAGGGGGAATTCACCCCTCCACTTT. It yields the protein CASSLGDRGNSPLHF. This chain joins TRBV11-2 and TRBJ1-6; 11 bases align to TRBD1. V shed 1 base and J 7 bases; nucleotides not matched to a gene: 0. The CDR3 is 15 residues long. Germline CDR1 reads SGHAT; CDR2 reads FQNNGV. Together with reference TRBV11-2 and TRBJ1-6, the CDR3 gives the full variable domain: EAGVAQSPRYKIIEKRQSVAFWCNPISGHATLYWYQQILGQGPKLLIQFQNNGVVDDSQLPKDRFSAERLKGVDSTLKIQPAKLEDSAVYLCASSLGDRGNSPLHFGNGTRLTVT.

The CDR3 DNA is TGTGCCAGCAGCTTAGGGGGGGAATCACCCCTCCACTTT. It specifies CASSLGGESPLHF. This chain connects TRBV7-2 to TRBJ1-6; a possible D gene is TRBD1 (5 bases). Germline V gene lookup returns CDR1 SGHTA and CDR2 FQGNSA. V was pared by 1 base and J by 10 bases, with 8 bases between. The length of the CDR3 is 13 residues.

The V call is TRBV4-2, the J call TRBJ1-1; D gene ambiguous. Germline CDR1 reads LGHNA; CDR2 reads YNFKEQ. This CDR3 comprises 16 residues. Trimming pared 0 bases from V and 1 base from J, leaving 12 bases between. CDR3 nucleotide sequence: TGTGCCAGCAGCCAAGATTCGCGGGCCGGGAACACTGAAGCTTTCTTT. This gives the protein CASSQDSRAGNTEAFF.